Sequencing of this TCR beta chain was carried out in a study of CD8+CD57+ T cells in acquired aplastic anemia. Turning to the study itself: Sorted cells (CD4+ and CD8+) yielded DNA amounts that averaged approximately 3.2 ug. Approximately 10 million reads, on average, were obtained for CD4+ cells from healthy donors. Notes on the study in general: In CD8+ cells, Simpson's diversity showed no significant difference between patients and controls. Patients and controls were found to share twenty-nine CD8+ CDR3 sequences.

CDR3 and TCR beta VDJ profiling relied on genomic DNA as the template. TCRdb recomputed calls from the reads with MiXCR, one row per CDR3 protein. The sample yields 150,000 to 200,000 distinct CDR3 sequences, 55% to 70% seen once. V was pared by 5 bases and J by 14 bases, with 24 bases between. Germline-derived CDR1 and CDR2 are KGHDR and SFDVKD. CDR3 length: 15 amino acids. As regards this clonotype: The antigen is undetermined.

The V call is TRBV24-1, the J call TRBJ1-5; D is ambiguous. This TCR was sampled from a human donor in good health. Sequencing used sorted CD4+, CD8+, or CD8+CD57+ T cells (not recorded which) from PBMCs. The CDR3 DNA reads as TGTGCCACCAGTGGAGTGAGGCGGGAGATGGGCGATGAGCATTTT. It specifies CATSGVRREMGDEHF.